The 10 T cell receptor beta chains given below trace back to one sample, sequenced in a study of T cell changes during pregnancy in multiple sclerosis. Sequencing used immunoSEQ multiplex PCR; TCRdb keeps in-frame clones, though not all of them. The table shows about 60,000 clones, with roughly 91% occurring only once. The input for sequencing was peripheral blood, taken in the second trimester of pregnancy. These receptors originate from a female donor in good health, enrolled as a control in a pregnancy study.

This chain connects TRBV4-2 to TRBJ1-1; D perhaps matches TRBD1 (5 bases). Looked up from germline, CDR1 is LGHNA and CDR2 is YNFKEQ. V was clipped by 0 bases and J by 1 base, with 12 bases between them. CDR3 length equals 16 residues. For the CDR3, the DNA is TGTGCCAGCAGCCAAGATATGGGGGGGACGAACACTGAAGCTTTCTTT. It codes for CASSQDMGGTNTEAFF.

The chain links TRBV6-6 to TRBJ1-1, with D possibly TRBD1 on 5 matching bases. Trimming pared 6 bases from V and 5 bases from J, leaving 10 bases between. Germline CDR1 is MNHNY and CDR2 is SVGAGI (reference sequence). The CDR3 has 12 residues. The CDR3 protein is CASSTSGTEAFF. The CDR3 nucleotides read TGTGCCAGCAGCACCTCAGGGACTGAAGCTTTCTTT.

The chain couples TRBV29-1 to TRBJ2-7; 7 bases are shared with TRBD2. The CDR3 spans 13 residues. Germline CDR1 and CDR2: SQVTM and ANQGSEA. The trim removed 6 bases at V and 5 bases at J, leaving 10 bases unmatched. This chain's CDR3 is CSVRRSGTDEQYF. The CDR3 nucleotides are TGCAGCGTGAGAAGAAGCGGGACGGACGAGCAGTACTTC.

The chain links TRBV9 to TRBJ2-7, with D possibly TRBD2 on 5 matching bases. Germline V gene lookup returns CDR1 SGDLS and CDR2 YYNGEE. The V gene lost 3 bases and the J gene lost 1 base, with 11 bases spanning the gap. This CDR3 has 14 amino acids. CDR3 protein: CASSASTGSYEQYF. As DNA, the CDR3 is TGTGCCAGCAGCGCTAGCACCGGTTCCTACGAGCAGTACTTC.

The rearrangement links TRBV9 to TRBJ2-5; 11 nucleotides align to TRBD2. Germline V lookup: CDR1 SGDLS, CDR2 YYNGEE. V was clipped by 4 bases and J by 5 bases; unmatched bases: 13. This CDR3 is 17 amino acids long. The CDR3 reads CASSPVLAGATLETQYF. In nucleotides, the CDR3 is TGTGCCAGCAGCCCCGTACTAGCGGGGGCCACTTTGGAGACCCAGTACTTC.

This sequence joins TRBV10-2 and TRBJ1-5; D unresolved. The CDR3 extends over 14 amino acids. Looked up from germline, CDR1 is WSHSY and CDR2 is SAAADI. With 0 bases removed from V and 5 bases from J, the gap between germline ends came to 8 bases. CDR3 in DNA: TGCGCCAGCAGTGAGTCGAGGCGGGATCAGCCCCAGCATTTT. Its protein is CASSESRRDQPQHF.

The rearrangement links TRBV4-2 to TRBJ2-7; the match to TRBD2 covers 7 bases. CDR3 length: 15 amino acids. Germline V gene data show CDR1 as LGHNA and CDR2 as YNFKEQ. V shed 1 base and J 0 bases; nucleotides not matched to a gene: 3. CDR3 DNA: TGTGCCAGCAGCCAAGTCGGCGGGAGCTCCTACGAGCAGTACTTC. It yields the protein CASSQVGGSSYEQYF.

This chain joins TRBV6-5 and TRBJ2-7; 9 positions agree with TRBD1. The CDR3 has 13 residues. Per the germline V gene, CDR1 is MNHEY and CDR2 is SVGAGI. With V trimmed by 10 bases and J by 4 bases, 8 bases remained unmatched. The CDR3 bases are TGTGCCACCGTCCCCGGGACAGGGTACGAGCAGTACTTC. Protein product: CATVPGTGYEQYF.

The chain is built from TRBV2 and TRBJ2-2; 10 bases line up with TRBD2. CDR1 is SNHLY, CDR2 FYNNEI, per germline. The CDR3 loop spans 15 amino acids. V gave up 8 bases and J gave up 5 bases; unmatched junction bases: 8. CDR3 protein: CASGTRAGGTGELFF. CDR3 coding DNA: TGTGCCAGCGGTACAAGAGCGGGAGGGACCGGGGAGCTGTTTTTT.

Of note for this clone: At one end, the junction sequence differs from germline, possibly due to a read error. This chain uses TRBV27 with TRBJ1-5; TRBD1 matches 7 bases. Per the germline V gene, CDR1 is MNHEY and CDR2 is SMNVEV (reference sequence). This CDR3 is 13 amino acids long. This chain's CDR3 is CASSLSAGQPFSF. The CDR3 coding sequence is TGTGCCAGCAGTTTATCGGCGGGACAGCCGTTTTCGTTT.